The T cell receptor beta chain under discussion was sequenced for a study of cytomegalovirus exposure and HLA in healthy donors. Regarding the study as a whole: Researchers reportedly found TCR beta sequences accurately predicted most subjects' HLA-A and HLA-B alleles. In a later analysis, CMV-associated beta chains were mostly HLA-associated, it appeared.

Concerning this clone: Its antigen is not known. A junction end diverges from the germline sequence, so it may reflect a read error.

The PCR made use of 60 Vbeta and 13 Jbeta primers. The assay was immunoSEQ multiplex PCR, and TCRdb's table has in-frame clones only and misses some. Altogether 150,000 or so clones are present, 81% being singletons, with the ten largest covering over 4.5%. Germline CDR1 reads MDHEN; CDR2 reads SYDVKM. The CDR3 has 15 residues. The chain uses TRBV28 and TRBJ1-1; 8 bases match TRBD1. Material for sequencing was PBMCs. The sequence was collected from a woman aged 18-29 years in good health and CMV-seropositive. The DNA for the CDR3 is TGTGCCAGCAGTAGGGTGGACAGGGACGACACTAAAGCTTTCTTT. Translating gives CASSRVDRDDTKAFF.